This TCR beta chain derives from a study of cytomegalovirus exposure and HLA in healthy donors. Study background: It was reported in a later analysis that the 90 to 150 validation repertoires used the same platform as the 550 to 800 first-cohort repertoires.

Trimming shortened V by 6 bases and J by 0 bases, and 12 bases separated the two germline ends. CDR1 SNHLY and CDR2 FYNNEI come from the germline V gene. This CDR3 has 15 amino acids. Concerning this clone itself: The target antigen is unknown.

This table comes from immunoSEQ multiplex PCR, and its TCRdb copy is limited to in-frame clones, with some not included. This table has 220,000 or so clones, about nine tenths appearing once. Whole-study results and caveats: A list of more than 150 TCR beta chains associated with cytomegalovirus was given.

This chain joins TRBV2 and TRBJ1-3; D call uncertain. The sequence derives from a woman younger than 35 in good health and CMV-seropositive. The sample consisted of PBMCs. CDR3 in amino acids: CASRPDWSSGNTIYF. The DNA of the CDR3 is TGTGCCAGCAGGCCGGACTGGAGCTCTGGAAACACCATATATTTT.